The clone carrying this TCR beta chain showed up many times. Antigen specificity is unknown. TCR beta CDR3 amplification used RNA transcripts. Amplification began with first-round RT-PCR using HTBI primers, then second-round multiplex PCR was performed. TCRdb reprocessed the multiplex PCR reads with MiXCR, giving one entry per CDR3 protein. The table has about 48,000 distinct CDR3 sequences, about 50% seen once. This sample stems from a study of Graves' ophthalmopathy and Graves' hyperthyroidism. V dropped 2 bases and J dropped 4; count of bases not matched to a gene: 9. The CDR3 is made up of 16 amino acids. Germline V lookup: CDR1 SGHVS, CDR2 FQNEAQ. Study-level results: For predicting ophthalmopathy progression, the model had about 64% sensitivity and roughly 72% specificity. Distinction of ophthalmopathy from stable hyperthyroidism by a 13-signature model reached roughly 85% sensitivity and roughly 81% specificity.

Ophthalmopathic donors had moderate-to-severe activity, CAS ≥3 and NOSPECS ≥4, with disease that had lasted under 3 months. This chain uses TRBV7-8 with TRBJ1-1, with 8 positions matching TRBD1. Sequencing was performed on peripheral blood. The origin of this receptor is an adult man with Graves' ophthalmopathy. CDR3 protein: CASSLITGGLGTEAFF. CDR3 sequence (DNA): TGTGCCAGCAGCTTAATAACAGGGGGGTTGGGCACTGAAGCTTTCTTT.